The present T cell receptor beta chain was sequenced within a study of glioma-infiltrating T cells after dendritic cell vaccination. Study background: Treatment, given 2003 to 2012, was autologous tumor lysate-pulsed dendritic cell vaccination. The vaccine used monocyte-derived dendritic cells pulsed overnight with autologous tumor lysate.

Documented time point: after dendritic cell vaccination, including at tumor progression/relapse. Only patients with spare fresh-frozen tumor and over two years of follow-up were included. The protocol was immunoSEQ multiplex PCR, while the TCRdb copy is restricted to in-frame clones and leaves out a portion. The sample lists 50,000 to 65,000 clones; 85% to 90% were seen once. Study-level findings and limits: TCR clonality showed no direct relationship with survival.

The CDR3 runs to 12 residues. V lost 2 bases, J lost 9 bases, and 10 bases lay in between. Germline assignment: CDR1 MNHNS and CDR2 SASEGT. Note on this clone: The antigen remains undetermined.

Sequenced material: blood, taken after dendritic cell vaccination. The sequence was collected from a human donor with glioblastoma. This chain joins TRBV6-1 and TRBJ2-5; unclear D gene. The CDR3 loop reads CASSERVVSQYF. The CDR3, as DNA: TGTGCCAGCAGTGAACGGGTGGTATCCCAGTACTTC.